This T cell receptor (beta chain) was retrieved from a study of breast tumors, draining lymph nodes, adjacent tissues. TCRdb re-called the multiplex PCR reads with MiXCR, one entry per CDR3 protein. The repertoire includes 140,000 or so distinct CDR3 sequences, approximately 29% of them detected once, and around 2.3% sits in the top ten. In regard to this clonotype: This sequence may be a read error, since a much larger clone differs from it by one base.

CDR1 SNHLY and CDR2 FYNNEI come from the germline V gene. This CDR3 has 18 residues. Unmatched junction bases numbered 18, after V lost 8 bases and J lost 6 bases. Breast cancer patients provided tissue from their axillary draining lymph nodes. Sequenced material: axillary lymph node tissue. The chain couples TRBV2 to TRBJ1-6; 8 bases align to TRBD1. This clonotype originated in a female donor with breast cancer. Some clones in this sample may be carry-over from other donors' samples. The CDR3 reads CASGRGTGGSLVNSPLHF. CDR3 sequence (DNA): TGTGCCAGCGGACGGGGAACAGGGGGTTCTTTGGTTAATTCACCCCTCCACTTT. Complete variable domain (other parts from reference TRBV2 and TRBJ1-6): EPEVTQTPSHQVTQMGQEVILRCVPISNHLYFYWYRQILGQKVEFLVSFYNNEISEKSEIFDDQFSVERPDGSNFTLKIRSTKLEDSAMYFCASGRGTGGSLVNSPLHFGNGTRLTVT.